These T cell receptor beta chains were read from a single sample in a study of immune heterogeneity within non-small cell lung tumors. TCRdb redid the calling of the multiplex PCR reads with MiXCR, one entry per CDR3 protein. The sample holds about 4,300 distinct CDR3 sequences; less than 25% are singletons and the top ten take 8.5% to 10%. Sequencing was performed on lung tumor tissue. These receptors were obtained from a man aged 45-65 years with non-small cell lung cancer. Both conserved end residues are part of each CDR3. The D gene is left open where the match is weak. Size values are once, few and many counts, or a class for expanded clones, and some rows have none.

J,V,size,D,DNA,CDR3
TRBJ1-6,TRBV30,many,TRBD1,TGTGCCTGGGGGGGGACAGGGGTGACACCCCTCCACTTT,CAWGGTGVTPLHF
TRBJ1-5,TRBV6-8,medium-sized,TRBD1,TGTGCCAGCAAGTCCCGGGACAGGGGCCGAGAGAAAAATCAGCCCCAGCATTTT,CASKSRDRGREKNQPQHF
TRBJ2-1,TRBV12-3/TRBV12-4,medium-sized,.,TGTGCCAGCAGCCGAGAGGGGGGGGGCCGCCATGAGCAGTTCTTC,CASSREGGGRHEQFF
TRBJ1-3,TRBV6-1,.,TRBD1,TGTGGCATCAGTGAACAGGGGACGGGTGGAAACACCATATATTTT,CGISEQGTGGNTIYF
TRBJ2-5,TRBV5-1,many,TRBD1,TGCGCCAGCAGCTTAGCAGGGGGCCGAGAGACCCAGTACTTC,CASSLAGGRETQYF
TRBJ1-1,TRBV11-2,.,.,TGTGCCAGCACCAGGGACCAGGGAACCGAAGCTTTCTTT,CASTRDQGTEAFF
TRBJ2-7,TRBV12-3/TRBV12-4,medium-sized,.,TGTGCCAGCAGTTTAGAGGGGGGGCCTAGTCTTTACGAGCAGTACTTC,CASSLEGGPSLYEQYF
TRBJ2-7,TRBV28,medium-sized,TRBD2,TGTGCCAGCAGTTTATGGCGGGAGGACTACGAGCAGTACTTC,CASSLWREDYEQYF
TRBJ1-5,TRBV19,medium-sized,.,TGTGCCAGTAGTCGTGGCTTGAGCAATCAGCCCCAGCATTTT,CASSRGLSNQPQHF
TRBJ1-2,TRBV4-1,many,TRBD1,TGCGCCAGCAGCCAAGAGGAGGGGACAGGGGGTGACTATGGCTACACCTTC,CASSQEEGTGGDYGYTF
TRBJ2-3,TRBV20-1,medium-sized,.,TGCAGTGCTAGACCCCGAGGGCTACTGCTGATCACAGATACGCAGTATTTT,CSARPRGLLLITDTQYF
TRBJ1-3,TRBV6-1,.,.,TGTGCCAGCAGTGAAGCGCTAGCAAGCACCATATATTTT,CASSEALASTIYF
TRBJ2-7,TRBV10-3,medium-sized,TRBD1,TGTGCCATCAGCCCAAGGACAGGTGAAAACTACGAGCAGTACTTC,CAISPRTGENYEQYF
TRBJ1-4,TRBV19,medium-sized,.,TGTGCCAGTAGTCCCCGTGGACAGACAACTAATGAAAAACTGTTTTTT,CASSPRGQTTNEKLFF
TRBJ1-5,TRBV27,.,.,TGTGCCAGCAGTTTACTGCGAAGGGCCAATCAGCCCCAGCATTTT,CASSLLRRANQPQHF
TRBJ2-3,TRBV7-9,medium-sized,.,TGTGCCAGCAGCCCCTGGGGTAGCGGCTACACAGATACGCAGTATTTT,CASSPWGSGYTDTQYF
TRBJ1-3,TRBV18,medium-sized,.,TGTGCCAGCCCCTCGGGGCCTGGAAACACCATATATTTT,CASPSGPGNTIYF
TRBJ2-7,TRBV27,medium-sized,.,TGTGCCAGCAGTTTGGGGGGGGGGCGAGACCACGAGCAGTACTTC,CASSLGGGRDHEQYF
TRBJ1-4,TRBV2,medium-sized,.,TGTGCCACCAAAAGGAGAACGGGCAATGAAAAACTGTTTTTT,CATKRRTGNEKLFF
TRBJ2-7,TRBV20-1,medium-sized,TRBD2,TGCAGTGCCGAAGGTCACGGGAGGGCCTACGAGCAGTACTTC,CSAEGHGRAYEQYF
TRBJ1-1,TRBV20-1,many,.,TGCAGTGCTAGAGCGGCAGATTCTTCCATGAACACTGAAGCTTTCTTT,CSARAADSSMNTEAFF
TRBJ2-7,TRBV6-1,.,TRBD1,TGTGACAGCCGGATAGGTGACAGGGGGCTTTTTTACGAGAAGTACTTC,CDSRIGDRGLFYEKYF
TRBJ1-4,TRBV5-1,many,.,TGCGCCAGCAGCGCAGCAGGGCTAGCTAATGAAAAACTGTTTTTT,CASSAAGLANEKLFF
TRBJ2-1,TRBV29-1,many,TRBD2,TGCAGCGTTGAAGGACGGGGGGTGCTAAGTGAGCAGTTCTTC,CSVEGRGVLSEQFF
TRBJ2-1,TRBV19,medium-sized,TRBD2,TGTGCCAGTAGCCGATTCGCAGCGGGGGGGTCGAATGAGCAGTTCTTC,CASSRFAAGGSNEQFF
TRBJ2-1,TRBV25-1,many,TRBD2,TGTGCCAGCAGTGAATATGGGAGCGGGAGGGGGAATGAGCAGTTCTTC,CASSEYGSGRGNEQFF
TRBJ1-2,TRBV9,.,.,TGTGCCAGCAGCGCGGACATTGTTCTAAGCGGCTGCACCTTC,CASSADIVLSGCTF
TRBJ1-5,TRBV6-1,medium-sized,.,TGTGCCAGCAGTCCCGTATTTACACCGAGCAATCAGCCCCAGCATTTT,CASSPVFTPSNQPQHF
TRBJ2-7,TRBV6-2/TRBV6-3,.,.,TGTGCCAGCCAACGGGAGCCCCTAACGGGGGAGGAGTACTTC,CASQREPLTGEEYF
TRBJ2-5,TRBV20-1,.,.,TGCAGTGCTAGGGAGGGGGGTAGGCACCAAGAGACCCAGTACTTC,CSAREGGRHQETQYF
TRBJ1-6,TRBV20-1,.,.,TGCAGTGCCAACCAGTCCGTGGGGAATTCACCCCTACACTTT,CSANQSVGNSPLHF
TRBJ2-1,TRBV20-1,.,TRBD2,TGCAGCTTTGCTAGCGGGAGAGACTACAATGAGATGTTCTTC,CSFASGRDYNEMFF
TRBJ1-1,TRBV19,many,.,TGTGCCAGTAGTATTACAAGGGGGAACACTGAAGCTTTCTTT,CASSITRGNTEAFF
TRBJ1-2,TRBV2,.,TRBD1,TGTGCCCGCCAGGGGGCTACAGGTTTTGGACGTGGCTACACCTTT,CARQGATGFGRGYTF
TRBJ1-1,TRBV5-4,few,.,TGTGCCAGCAGCTTGGACGGGCGTTCAGCTTTCTTT,CASSLDGRSAFF
TRBJ2-7,TRBV27,medium-sized,TRBD1,TGTGCCAGCAGTTATAACAGGGGGCGCGGTGGGCAGTACTTC,CASSYNRGRGGQYF
TRBJ2-1,TRBV6-1,.,.,TGTGCCAGCAGTGAATTTGATAGTGGGGTATACAATGAGCAGTTCTTC,CASSEFDSGVYNEQFF
TRBJ2-3,TRBV7-8,medium-sized,.,TGTGCCAGCAGCTTAGATCAGGGAGATACGCAGTATTTT,CASSLDQGDTQYF
TRBJ1-5,TRBV27,medium-sized,.,TGTGCCAGCAGCGGAGATTATAGCAATCAGCCCCAGCATTTT,CASSGDYSNQPQHF
TRBJ2-7,TRBV20-1,medium-sized,.,TGCAGTGCTAGAGAGCGGGACAGTCCCTCCTACGAGCAGTACTTC,CSARERDSPSYEQYF